This is a list of T cell receptor beta chains from one sample in a study of shared clonotypes between healthy human individuals. Assay: immunoSEQ multiplex PCR; the TCRdb copy retains only in-frame clones and omits some. This repertoire shows 2 million to 2.5 million clones, around 90% found once; its top ten account for 0.37%. Sequenced input: naive CD4+ T cells from PBMCs. These TCRs come from a man younger than 35 in good health. Some clones in this sample may be carry-over from other donors' samples. Both conserved end residues are part of each CDR3. The D gene is left open where the match is weak. The size entry is marked missing in some rows and otherwise reads once, few, many or a size class.

v_gene: TRBV6-6; j_gene: TRBJ2-1; len: 16; abundance: -; d_gene: TRBD1; CDR3aa: CASSYSSRQGDNEQFF; CDR3nt: TGTGCCAGCAGTTACTCGTCCCGACAGGGAGACAATGAGCAGTTCTTC
v_gene: TRBV7-2; j_gene: TRBJ2-1; len: 18; abundance: -; d_gene: TRBD2; CDR3aa: CASSHRDRRTSGRNEQFF; CDR3nt: TGTGCCAGCAGCCACCGGGACAGGCGGACTAGCGGAAGAAATGAGCAGTTCTTC
v_gene: TRBV4-1; j_gene: TRBJ2-1; len: 16; abundance: -; d_gene: TRBD2; CDR3aa: CASSARTSGYYNEQFF; CDR3nt: TGCGCCAGCAGCGCCCGGACTAGCGGGTACTACAATGAGCAGTTCTTC
v_gene: TRBV18; j_gene: TRBJ1-1; len: 14; abundance: -; d_gene: -; CDR3aa: CASSQMAANTEAFF; CDR3nt: TGTGCCAGCTCACAAATGGCGGCGAACACTGAAGCTTTCTTT
v_gene: TRBV2; j_gene: TRBJ2-1; len: 14; abundance: -; d_gene: TRBD1; CDR3aa: CASSADRGLNEQFF; CDR3nt: TGTGCCAGCAGCGCTGACAGGGGCTTGAATGAGCAGTTCTTC
v_gene: TRBV7-9; j_gene: TRBJ2-2; len: 14; abundance: -; d_gene: -; CDR3aa: CASSPRTATGELFF; CDR3nt: TGTGCCAGCAGCCCCCGGACAGCCACCGGGGAGCTGTTTTTT
v_gene: TRBV7-2; j_gene: TRBJ2-7; len: 11; abundance: -; d_gene: -; CDR3aa: CASSLVYEQYF; CDR3nt: TGTGCCAGCAGCCTGGTATACGAGCAGTACTTC
v_gene: TRBV11-2; j_gene: TRBJ2-7; len: 15; abundance: once; d_gene: TRBD1; CDR3aa: CASSQPGTGIYEQYF; CDR3nt: TGTGCCAGCAGCCAACCCGGGACAGGCATCTACGAGCAGTACTTC
v_gene: TRBV2; j_gene: TRBJ1-5; len: 15; abundance: -; d_gene: TRBD1; CDR3aa: CASSELGQLEQPQHF; CDR3nt: TGTGCCAGCAGTGAACTGGGACAGTTGGAGCAGCCCCAGCATTTT
v_gene: TRBV28; j_gene: TRBJ1-2; len: 13; abundance: -; d_gene: -; CDR3aa: CASSSYSNYGYTF; CDR3nt: TGTGCCAGCAGTTCTTACAGTAACTATGGCTACACCTTC
v_gene: TRBV28; j_gene: TRBJ1-1; len: 14; abundance: few; d_gene: -; CDR3aa: CASSNRIDNTEAFF; CDR3nt: TGTGCCAGCAGTAATCGGATAGACAACACTGAAGCTTTCTTT
v_gene: TRBV28; j_gene: TRBJ2-5; len: 13; abundance: -; d_gene: -; CDR3aa: CASAGSDQETQYF; CDR3nt: TGTGCCAGCGCCGGATCCGACCAAGAGACCCAGTACTTC
v_gene: TRBV19; j_gene: TRBJ2-1; len: 14; abundance: -; d_gene: -; CDR3aa: CASSPGVNNNEQFF; CDR3nt: TGTGCCAGTAGCCCCGGGGTGAACAACAATGAGCAGTTCTTC
v_gene: TRBV28; j_gene: TRBJ2-7; len: 13; abundance: -; d_gene: -; CDR3aa: CASRTDQIGEQYF; CDR3nt: TGTGCCAGTAGGACAGACCAGATAGGCGAGCAGTACTTC
v_gene: TRBV28; j_gene: TRBJ2-4; len: 14; abundance: -; d_gene: -; CDR3aa: CASSSPRGGNIQYF; CDR3nt: TGTGCCAGCAGTTCACCAAGGGGGGGAAACATTCAGTACTTC
v_gene: TRBV7-3; j_gene: TRBJ1-1; len: 14; abundance: -; d_gene: -; CDR3aa: CASSPAGAGTEAFF; CDR3nt: TGTGCCAGCAGCCCCGCCGGGGCTGGCACTGAAGCTTTCTTT
v_gene: TRBV2; j_gene: TRBJ1-1; len: 13; abundance: -; d_gene: -; CDR3aa: CASSLTVNTEAFF; CDR3nt: TGTGCCAGCAGCCTTACAGTGAACACTGAAGCTTTCTTT
v_gene: TRBV6-1; j_gene: TRBJ1-1; len: 13; abundance: -; d_gene: -; CDR3aa: CASTEVWGTEAFF; CDR3nt: TGTGCCAGCACTGAAGTCTGGGGCACTGAAGCTTTCTTT
v_gene: TRBV5-5; j_gene: TRBJ2-2; len: 16; abundance: -; d_gene: -; CDR3aa: CASSLTTTVTTGELFF; CDR3nt: TGTGCCAGCAGCCTGACCACTACAGTAACCACCGGGGAGCTGTTTTTT
v_gene: TRBV6-5; j_gene: TRBJ2-7; len: 13; abundance: -; d_gene: -; CDR3aa: CASRTPATSEQYF; CDR3nt: TGTGCCAGCAGGACCCCGGCTACTAGCGAGCAGTACTTC
v_gene: TRBV7-9; j_gene: TRBJ2-1; len: 16; abundance: -; d_gene: TRBD2; CDR3aa: CASSLGLAGQYNEQFF; CDR3nt: TGTGCCAGCAGCTTAGGGCTAGCGGGGCAATACAATGAGCAGTTCTTC
v_gene: TRBV5-1; j_gene: TRBJ2-5; len: 17; abundance: -; d_gene: -; CDR3aa: CASGLLGGGMYQETQYF; CDR3nt: TGCGCCAGCGGACTCCTTGGGGGCGGGATGTACCAAGAGACCCAGTACTTC
v_gene: TRBV6-1; j_gene: TRBJ2-3; len: 15; abundance: -; d_gene: TRBD1; CDR3aa: CASNRAGGTTDTQYF; CDR3nt: TGTGCCAGCAATCGCGCAGGGGGCACCACAGATACGCAGTATTTT
v_gene: TRBV7-9; j_gene: TRBJ2-7; len: 14; abundance: -; d_gene: TRBD1; CDR3aa: CASSLATDRGEQYF; CDR3nt: TGTGCCAGCAGCTTAGCAACGGACAGGGGGGAGCAGTACTTC
v_gene: TRBV2; j_gene: TRBJ1-2; len: 13; abundance: once; d_gene: -; CDR3aa: CASSERMRDGYTF; CDR3nt: TGTGCCAGCAGTGAAAGGATGAGGGATGGCTACACCTTC
v_gene: TRBV5-1; j_gene: TRBJ1-5; len: 14; abundance: -; d_gene: TRBD1; CDR3aa: CASNRTGDSQPQHF; CDR3nt: TGCGCCAGCAACAGGACAGGGGACAGTCAGCCCCAGCATTTT
v_gene: TRBV7-2; j_gene: TRBJ2-2; len: 16; abundance: -; d_gene: TRBD2; CDR3aa: CASSLLGSGITGELFF; CDR3nt: TGTGCCAGCAGCTTACTCGGTAGCGGGATCACCGGGGAGCTGTTTTTT
v_gene: TRBV28; j_gene: TRBJ2-1; len: 16; abundance: -; d_gene: TRBD2; CDR3aa: CASILAGTSGYNEQFF; CDR3nt: TGTGCCAGCATTCTAGCCGGGACTAGCGGGTACAATGAGCAGTTCTTC
v_gene: TRBV7-9; j_gene: TRBJ2-1; len: 15; abundance: few; d_gene: -; CDR3aa: CASSSRILSYNEQFF; CDR3nt: TGTGCCAGCAGCTCTCGAATCCTGTCCTACAATGAGCAGTTCTTC
v_gene: TRBV5-1; j_gene: TRBJ2-1; len: 18; abundance: -; d_gene: TRBD2; CDR3aa: CASSRRLAGRGNNNEQFF; CDR3nt: TGCGCCAGCAGCCGGAGACTAGCGGGGCGGGGGAACAACAATGAGCAGTTCTTC
v_gene: TRBV6-5; j_gene: TRBJ2-3; len: 13; abundance: -; d_gene: -; CDR3aa: CASSPRGPDTQYF; CDR3nt: TGTGCCAGCAGCCCCCGCGGCCCAGATACGCAGTATTTT
v_gene: TRBV7-2; j_gene: TRBJ2-7; len: 14; abundance: -; d_gene: -; CDR3aa: CASSPSTGFYEQYF; CDR3nt: TGTGCCAGCAGCCCCAGTACAGGGTTCTACGAGCAGTACTTC
v_gene: TRBV2; j_gene: TRBJ2-7; len: 14; abundance: -; d_gene: -; CDR3aa: CASSEQTRGDEQYF; CDR3nt: TGTGCCAGCAGCGAGCAAACCAGGGGGGACGAGCAGTACTTC
v_gene: TRBV28; j_gene: TRBJ1-2; len: 14; abundance: -; d_gene: -; CDR3aa: CASHSGEGNYGYTF; CDR3nt: TGTGCCAGCCACTCAGGGGAAGGGAACTATGGCTACACCTTC
v_gene: TRBV6-5; j_gene: TRBJ1-1; len: 13; abundance: -; d_gene: -; CDR3aa: CASSYSTDTEAFF; CDR3nt: TGTGCCAGCAGTTACTCGACGGACACTGAAGCTTTCTTT
v_gene: TRBV9; j_gene: TRBJ2-2; len: 17; abundance: -; d_gene: TRBD1; CDR3aa: CASSLTKTGGNTGELFF; CDR3nt: TGTGCCAGCAGCTTAACTAAGACAGGGGGGAACACCGGGGAGCTGTTTTTT
v_gene: TRBV6-6; j_gene: TRBJ2-1; len: 15; abundance: -; d_gene: -; CDR3aa: CASSYSTDGPNEQFF; CDR3nt: TGTGCCAGCAGTTACTCGACCGACGGCCCCAATGAGCAGTTCTTC
v_gene: TRBV6-1; j_gene: TRBJ2-1; len: 16; abundance: few; d_gene: TRBD2; CDR3aa: CASSASLAGSLNEQFF; CDR3nt: TGTGCCAGCAGTGCGTCTCTAGCGGGATCTTTGAATGAGCAGTTCTTC
v_gene: TRBV28; j_gene: TRBJ1-3; len: 16; abundance: -; d_gene: -; CDR3aa: CASKTRGVSFGNTIYF; CDR3nt: TGTGCCAGCAAAACCAGGGGCGTTTCCTTTGGAAACACCATATATTTT